The 29 T cell receptor beta chains in this list originate from one sample, sequenced in a study of a mutant IDH1 vaccine in newly diagnosed glioma. Time point: week 35, safety follow-up. Vaccine doses each comprised 300 ug of mutant IDH1 20-mer peptide, with topical imiquimod. Their antigens are not known. Data came from immunoSEQ multiplex PCR; TCRdb stores just in-frame clones and leaves some out. The data contain some 70,000 clones, roughly 80% of them singletons. The sequences come from PBMCs, collected from a glioma patient whose treatment included an IDH1 peptide vaccine. The receptors were sampled from a young man with glioma.

The J gene is TRBJ1-2, the V gene TRBV5-6; 11 bases fit TRBD1. The J segment lost 1 base and the V segment lost 1 base, leaving 3 bases of the junction unmatched. Germline CDR1 reads SGHDT; CDR2 reads YYEEEE. This CDR3 has 16 residues. CDR3 sequence (DNA): TGTGCCAGCAGCTTGATTGGGACAGGGGGTAACTATGGCTACACCTTC. Protein: CASSLIGTGGNYGYTF.

V usage is TRBV5-1 and J usage is TRBJ1-1, with D possibly being TRBD1 (5 bases). Germline CDR1 is SGHRS and CDR2 is YFSETQ. The CDR3 runs 14 residues. Trimming cost V 0 bases and J 4 bases, with 10 bases left between them. The CDR3 reads CASSLEWGGTEAFF. The CDR3 region has the DNA TGCGCCAGCAGCTTGGAGTGGGGGGGCACTGAAGCTTTCTTT.

The V gene is TRBV19, the J gene TRBJ1-5; D remains unclear. The CDR3 length is 14 residues. V was shortened by 6 bases and J by 4 bases, with 13 bases between the two germline ends. Germline CDR1 reads LNHDA; CDR2 reads SQIVND (reference sequence). The CDR3: CASSVRKPNQPQHF. The CDR3 DNA reads as TGTGCCAGTAGCGTCAGAAAACCAAATCAGCCCCAGCATTTT.

The rearrangement uses TRBV6-1 and TRBJ1-2; no clear D gene. The CDR3 spans 15 residues. Per the germline V gene, CDR1 is MNHNS and CDR2 is SASEGT. The V end lost 2 bases, the J end lost 4 bases, and 14 bases lay between the germline ends. The CDR3 DNA sequence: TGTGCCAGCAGTGAAATTGGGAGGCTGCTCTATGGCTACACCTTC. This translates into CASSEIGRLLYGYTF.

The rearrangement joins TRBV4-3 to TRBJ1-3; D remains ambiguous. Germline V lookup: CDR1 LGHNA, CDR2 YSLEER. This CDR3 contains 13 residues. Trimming stripped 8 bases from V and 4 bases from J, with 12 bases between. The CDR3 bases are TGCGCCAGCTCAAGGGAGAGGGGAAACACCATATATTTT. It yields the protein CASSRERGNTIYF.

V and J are TRBV5-4 and TRBJ2-1, with D possibly matching TRBD2 (6 bases). V was clipped by 2 bases and J by 7 bases, with 13 bases between them. In germline, CDR1 is SGHNT, CDR2 YYREEE (reference sequence). The CDR3 has 14 residues. The CDR3 is CASSFFEEGNEQFF. The CDR3 DNA is TGTGCCAGCAGCTTTTTTGAGGAGGGGAATGAGCAGTTCTTC. The full variable domain, its missing parts supplied by reference TRBV5-4 and TRBJ2-1, is ETGVTQSPTHLIKTRGQQVTLRCSSQSGHNTVSWYQQALGQGPQFIFQYYREEENGRGNFPPRFSGLQFPNYSSELNVNALELDDSALYLCASSFFEEGNEQFFGPGTRLTVL.

The chain is built from TRBV7-2 and TRBJ1-4, with a weak D call TRBD1 (5 bases). This CDR3 is built from 15 residues. V shed 5 bases and J shed 5 bases, with 15 bases lying between them. CDR1 is SGHTA and CDR2 is FQGNSA in the germline V gene. This CDR3 reads CASSQRRGGNEKLFF. The CDR3 nucleotides are TGTGCCAGCAGCCAAAGGAGGGGTGGGAATGAAAAACTGTTTTTT.

This chain links TRBV4-3 with TRBJ1-1; 10 nucleotides agree with TRBD1. Trimming took 6 bases from V and 5 from J; bases not matched to a gene: 9. The germline V gene has CDR1 LGHNA and CDR2 YSLEER. The CDR3 covers 15 residues. CDR3 in amino acids: CASRRDRGLGTEAFF. The CDR3 DNA follows: TGCGCCAGCAGGAGGGACAGGGGCTTGGGAACTGAAGCTTTCTTT.

The chain joins TRBV18 to TRBJ2-7; a possible D gene is TRBD1 (5 bases). CDR3 size: 16 residues. From germline, CDR1 is KGHSH and CDR2 LQKENI. Trimming left V 2 bases short and J 2 bases short, with 16 bases between. The CDR3 DNA reads as TGTGCCAGCTCACCAAGGTCGGTCGACAGTCCCTACGAGCAGTACTTC. It yields the protein CASSPRSVDSPYEQYF.

The gene calls are TRBV20-1 and TRBJ1-1, with 7 bases that match TRBD1. The junction had 2 bases not matched to a gene; V was cut back by 3 bases and J by 7 bases. The CDR3 consists of 11 residues. CDR1 is DFQATT, CDR2 SNEGSKA, per germline (reference sequence). This CDR3 reads CSASRDSEAFF. For the CDR3, the DNA is TGCAGTGCTAGTCGGGACAGTGAAGCTTTCTTT.

With respect to this clone: Different DNA sequences within this sample yield the same CDR3. The chain links TRBV9 to TRBJ2-7, with 7 bases lining up with TRBD1. V shed 3 bases and J 2 bases; nucleotides not matched to a gene: 2. Germline V gives CDR1 SGDLS, CDR2 YYNGEE. This CDR3 is 13 amino acids long. The CDR3 DNA sequence: TGTGCCAGCAGCGCTCAGGGGGCCTACGAGCAGTACTTC. It encodes CASSAQGAYEQYF. Combining the CDR3 with reference TRBV9 and TRBJ2-7 gives the whole variable domain DSGVTQTPKHLITATGQRVTLRCSPRSGDLSVYWYQQSLDQGLQFLIQYYNGEERAKGNILERFSAQQFPDLHSELNLSSLELGDSALYFCASSAQGAYEQYFGPGTRLTVT.

CDR3 in amino acids: CASSYGTHWAYEQYF. The CDR3 DNA is TGTGCCAGCAGTTACGGTACCCACTGGGCCTACGAGCAGTACTTC. The chain combines TRBV6-5 with TRBJ2-7, with D unclear. The V and J ends lost 2 bases and 2 bases respectively, with 13 bases between them. Germline V gene lookup returns CDR1 MNHEY and CDR2 SVGAGI. CDR3 length: 15 amino acids.

This clone was counted once. The chain combines TRBV27 with TRBJ1-2; TRBD1 might be the D (5 bases). The CDR3 has 15 residues. V lost 3 bases and J lost 5, with 16 bases in between. Germline V gene data show CDR1 as MNHEY and CDR2 as SMNVEV (reference sequence). The CDR3: CASSFTPRVGYGYTF. DNA of the CDR3: TGTGCCAGCAGTTTTACTCCCAGGGTAGGGTATGGCTACACCTTC.

The chain is built from TRBV28 and TRBJ2-3; 8 bases map to TRBD2. Trimming removed 4 bases from V and 5 bases from J; junction bases left unmatched: 8. Germline CDR1 and CDR2: MDHEN and SYDVKM. The CDR3 has 15 amino acids. DNA of the CDR3: TGTGCCAGCAGTTCGGGACTAGTGGTACGAGATACGCAGTATTTT. This encodes CASSSGLVVRDTQYF.

This clone has just one count. The rearrangement joins TRBV18 to TRBJ1-2; possible D gene TRBD1, 6 bases. The CDR3 totals 16 residues. Germline V gives CDR1 KGHSH, CDR2 LQKENI. V was clipped by 3 bases and J by 12 bases, with 26 bases between them. The CDR3 loop is CASSPPLSGHTRGHTF. The CDR3 nucleotides read TGTGCCAGCTCACCCCCACTCTCAGGACACACACGGGGGCACACCTTC.

The chain has TRBV7-2 and TRBJ2-7, with D perhaps being TRBD1 or TRBD2 (5 bases each). The length of the CDR3 is 13 residues. Per the germline V gene, CDR1 is SGHTA and CDR2 is FQGNSA. Trimming shortened V by 6 bases and J by 3 bases, and 12 bases separated the two germline ends. CDR3: CASRGVRLYEQYF. CDR3 in DNA: TGTGCCAGCAGGGGGGTCCGACTCTACGAGCAGTACTTC.

This chain connects TRBV9 to TRBJ1-4; no firm D call. The V gene lost 0 bases and the J gene lost 3 bases, with 9 bases spanning the gap. Germline loops: CDR1 SGDLS, CDR2 YYNGEE. This CDR3 contains 15 residues. CDR3 region: CASSVEGNPNEKLFF. The DNA for the CDR3 is TGTGCCAGCAGCGTAGAAGGGAATCCTAATGAAAAACTGTTTTTT.

The genes are TRBV19 and TRBJ1-1, with 9 bases lining up with TRBD1. The CDR3 extends over 14 amino acids. CDR1 is LNHDA, CDR2 SQIVND, per germline (reference sequence). V lost 7 bases and J lost 0; bases outside the gene matches: 3. Written as DNA, the CDR3 is TGTGCCAGTATCGACAGGGGGGTGAACACTGAAGCTTTCTTT. This codes for CASIDRGVNTEAFF.

The CDR3, as DNA: TGTGCCAGCAGTTACCGACAGAGGGGTGGCTACACCTTC. This encodes CASSYRQRGGYTF. The chain uses TRBV6-5 and TRBJ1-2; tentative D call: TRBD1 (5 bases). Trimming left V 2 bases short and J 7 bases short, with 11 bases between. Germline assignment: CDR1 MNHEY and CDR2 SVGAGI. The CDR3 runs to 13 residues.

The chain recombines TRBV19 with TRBJ1-5; no definite D call. Germline V CDR1 and CDR2: LNHDA, SQIVND (reference sequence). With 5 bases removed from V and 2 bases from J, the gap between germline ends came to 16 bases. The CDR3 runs to 16 residues. The CDR3 loop is CASSPRVIPGNQPQHF. The CDR3 DNA reads TGTGCCAGTAGTCCTAGGGTCATTCCAGGCAATCAGCCCCAGCATTTT. Together with reference TRBV19 and TRBJ1-5, the CDR3 gives the full variable domain: DGGITQSPKYLFRKEGQNVTLSCEQNLNHDAMYWYRQDPGQGLRLIYYSQIVNDFQKGDIAEGYSVSREKKESFPLTVTSAQKNPTAFYLCASSPRVIPGNQPQHFGDGTRLSIL.

The DNA for the CDR3 is TGCGCCAGCAGCCAAACCGACATCAATCAGCCCCAGCATTTT. This codes for CASSQTDINQPQHF. V gene TRBV4-3 combines with J gene TRBJ1-5; D is undetermined. Germline V CDR1 and CDR2: LGHNA, YSLEER. Trimming removed 2 bases from V and 3 bases from J, with 8 bases in between. CDR3 size: 14 residues.

The gene calls are TRBV19 and TRBJ2-3; 7 bases fit TRBD2. CDR1 and CDR2 from the germline V gene are LNHDA and SQIVND (reference sequence). V lost 6 bases, J lost 4 bases, and 16 bases stayed unmatched. The CDR3 has 17 residues. The CDR3 here is CASRGFSSGRVPDTQYF. In DNA form, the CDR3 reads TGTGCCAGTAGGGGGTTCTCTAGCGGTCGGGTCCCAGATACGCAGTATTTT.

The chain is built from TRBV6-6 and TRBJ2-3; tentatively, D is TRBD2 (6 bases). This CDR3 contains 14 residues. V was cut by 10 bases and J by 1 base, with 15 bases left in between. Germline loops: CDR1 MNHNY, CDR2 SVGAGI (reference sequence). DNA for the CDR3: TGTGCCACCGCCATGTCTAGCGGCACAGATACGCAGTATTTT. Translation gives CATAMSSGTDTQYF.

Note on this clone: The same CDR3 can be traced to other DNA sequences in this sample. This chain links TRBV5-6 with TRBJ2-2; the D is unclear. The germline V gene encodes CDR1 SGHDT and CDR2 YYEEEE. V was shortened by 2 bases and J by 4 bases, with 0 bases between the two germline ends. The CDR3 has 11 amino acids. CDR3 amino acids: CASSFTGELFF. Here the CDR3 DNA reads TGTGCCAGCAGCTTCACCGGGGAGCTGTTTTTT.

This chain connects TRBV5-1 to TRBJ1-4; D is perhaps TRBD1 (5 bases). Trimming left V 5 bases short and J 3 bases short, with 8 bases between. The germline V gene has CDR1 SGHRS and CDR2 YFSETQ. The CDR3 extends over 13 amino acids. CDR3 amino acids: CASRDSPNEKLFF. DNA for the CDR3: TGCGCCAGCAGAGACAGCCCTAATGAAAAACTGTTTTTT.

The chain links TRBV10-1 to TRBJ2-7; D remains unclear. From germline, CDR1 is WNHNN and CDR2 SYGVQD (reference sequence). V was trimmed by 3 bases and J by 2 bases, leaving 11 bases between them. There are 14 residues in the CDR3. The CDR3: CASSDYRNPYEQYF. In DNA, the CDR3 is TGCGCCAGCAGTGACTACAGAAACCCCTACGAGCAGTACTTC.

This rearrangement joins TRBV6-5 to TRBJ1-2, with 7 bases identical to TRBD1. V shed 2 bases, J shed 2 bases, and the junction held 2 bases outside the gene matches. Germline-derived CDR1 and CDR2 are MNHEY and SVGAGI. The CDR3 runs 14 residues. CDR3 bases: TGTGCCAGCAGTTACGGGACAGTAAACTATGGCTACACCTTC. Translating gives CASSYGTVNYGYTF.

This clone was counted between two and nine times. The rearrangement uses TRBV19 and TRBJ1-1; the D is unclear. CDR1 is LNHDA, CDR2 SQIVND, per germline (reference sequence). V gave up 5 bases and J gave up 2 bases, with 9 bases separating them. The CDR3 sequence is 13 residues long. CDR3 loop: CASSASINTEAFF. In DNA form, the CDR3 reads TGTGCCAGTAGTGCCAGTATAAACACTGAAGCTTTCTTT.

This clone was observed a handful of times. The rearrangement joins TRBV10-3 to TRBJ1-1; tentatively, D is TRBD1 (5 bases). This CDR3 has 15 residues. Trimming removed 2 bases from V and 0 bases from J, with 10 bases in between. Germline V CDR1 and CDR2: ENHRY, SYGVKD. In DNA form, the CDR3 reads TGTGCCATCAGTGAGGCCGGGACGGTGAACACTGAAGCTTTCTTT. This codes for CAISEAGTVNTEAFF.